Given below is one T cell receptor (beta chain) in context. The target of this receptor is not known. No base qualities exist here, and no much larger clone lies one base off it. This record belongs to a study of T cell responses to AZD1222 COVID-19 vaccine (dated by TCRdb to about 2021). Turning to the overall study: A total of 233 trial participants underwent TCR sequencing, of whom about 200 had received two doses of AZD1222 and some 25 had received two doses of the MenACWY control vaccine. Trial participants were enrolled by age into subgroups of 18-55, 56-69 and 70-plus years, and around 150, 29 and 61 TCR-sequenced participants, respectively, were included in these subgroups.

The trim is 0 bases for V and 6 bases for J, with a gap of 9 bases between the germline ends. The CDR3 holds 14 amino acids from the cysteine to the phenylalanine. Just CDR3 DNA is preserved here, 42 bases in frame from base 1. The germline V gene specifies SGHRS as CDR1 and YFSETQ as CDR2. The time point label here, explained by the study, means: about 28 days (+/-7) after the second vaccine dose. The sample's treatment or condition label, decoded: meningococcal conjugate vaccine given as trial control. Samples from vaccinated people were obtained from the UK trials COV001 and COV002, which included a single-blind randomized controlled phase 2/3 trial of AZD1222 (ChAdOx1 nCoV-19) in healthy adults. For TCRbeta chain sequencing, PBMC samples were collected from trial participants at day 0 and at day 28 after the second dose. The CDR3 regions of human TCRbeta chains were subjected to immunosequencing. Under the source paper's analysis protocol: Repertoire TCRs were matched against a reference library of SARS-CoV-2-specific TCRs generated with the MIRA antigen-specificity platform. Breadth was defined as the fraction of unique TCRs that were SARS-CoV-2-associated. Depth was defined as the fraction of total T cells that were SARS-CoV-2-associated. Using the MIRA data, every spike-specific TCR was mapped to the spike region that the TCR reacted to and assigned to either a CD4 or a CD8 class. Log10-transformed breadth and depth values were compared by one-way ANOVA with Sidak's multiple comparisons tests. The immuneACCESS repertoire file appears here via TCRdb, limited to in-frame rearrangements. These files lack a portion of the clones; in checked studies, under half of the deficit traces to unresolved V genes, and the cause of the others is not known. Clone size and the V and J calls come from that table; the DNA yielded D and trimming. The sample table contains about 150,000 clones; only one count was recorded for nearly 90% of them. The ten largest clones represent approximately 5.6% of the sample.

The paper as a whole reports these results and caveats: In the small 56-69-year group, the increase in depth fell short of significance, most likely because of low power. Nearly half of unique spike-specific TCRs reportedly recognized epitopes outside regions mutated in the B.1.351 and B.1.1.7 variants. Vaccine-associated CD4 TCRs spanned the whole spike protein, with dominant responses in regions 160-218 and 743-854. Participants were mostly white British and included more females than males, and it was suggested by the authors that clonal diversity may have been underestimated. Because no day 14 peak-response samples were available, repertoires were characterized only after the peak T cell response. Only five to seven AZD1222 recipients were SARS-CoV-2 seropositive at baseline, limiting conclusions about previously exposed vaccinees. After two AZD1222 doses, spike-specific TCR breadth and depth were significantly higher than at day 0 and than in MenACWY recipients.

The input for sequencing was peripheral blood, taken 28 days after the second dose of the MenACWY control vaccine. This chain joins TRBV5-1 to TRBJ2-2, with no confidently assigned D gene. The origin of this receptor is an adult who received the MenACWY meningococcal vaccine as a control. The DNA sequence is TGCGCCAGCAGCTTGGGGGTACGACCCGGGGAGCTGTTTTTT. This yields the protein CASSLGVRPGELFF.